This entry describes one T cell receptor (beta chain). Its specificity is not known. Some clones are missing from TCRdb's copy, which holds only in-frame ones; the method was immunoSEQ multiplex PCR. Here the sample spans tens of thousands of clones, around 92% being singletons. The entry originates in a study of T cell responses to AZD1222 COVID-19 vaccine. The CDR3 is 15 residues long. Trimming cost V 0 bases and J 1 base, with 10 bases left between them. CDR1 is SGHDT and CDR2 is YYEEEE in the germline V gene. Study-wide findings and caveats: Among AZD1222 vaccinees, only 5 to 7 were seropositive at baseline. Donors skewed white British and female; clonal diversity was possibly underestimated. Targeting of unmutated variant regions was reportedly seen in nearly half of spike-specific TCRs.

The specimen was peripheral blood, collected on day 0 of AZD1222 vaccination. This TCR was sampled from an adult in good health. The rearrangement links TRBV5-6 to TRBJ1-1; TRBD1 is a possible D gene (6 bases). In DNA, the CDR3 is TGTGCCAGCAGCTTGGGCCCAGGGGCGAACACTGAAGCTTTCTTT. It translates to CASSLGPGANTEAFF.